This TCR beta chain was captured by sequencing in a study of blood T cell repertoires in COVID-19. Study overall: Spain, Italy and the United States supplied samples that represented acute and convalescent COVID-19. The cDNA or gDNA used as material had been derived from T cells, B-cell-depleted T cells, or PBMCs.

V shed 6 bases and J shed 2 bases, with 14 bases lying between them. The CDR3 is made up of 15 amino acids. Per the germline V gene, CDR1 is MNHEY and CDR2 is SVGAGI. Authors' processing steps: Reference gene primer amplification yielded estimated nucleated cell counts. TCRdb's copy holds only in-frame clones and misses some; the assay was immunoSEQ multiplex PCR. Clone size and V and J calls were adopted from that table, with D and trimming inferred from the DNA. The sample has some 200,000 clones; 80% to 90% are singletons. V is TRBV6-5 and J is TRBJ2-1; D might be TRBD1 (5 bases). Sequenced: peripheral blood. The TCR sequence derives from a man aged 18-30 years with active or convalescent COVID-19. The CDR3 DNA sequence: TGTGCCAGCAGCGGGTCGCAGGGAACCTACAATGAGCAGTTCTTC. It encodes CASSGSQGTYNEQFF.